These 5 T cell receptor beta chains came from one sample sequenced in a study of identical twins. Using its own MiXCR run on the 5' RACE reads, TCRdb lists one record per CDR3 protein. The sample shows about 480,000 distinct CDR3 sequences, over 12% of them seen only once. This sample was shared with a second study, whose subject was yellow fever vaccine responses in identical twins.

The sequenced sample was CD4+ T cells sorted from blood. The receptors here all came from a woman between 18 and 29 years old in good health.

This clonotype was seen a handful of times. The chain recombines TRBV14 with TRBJ2-3; D unresolved. This CDR3 contains 16 residues. Trimming shortened V by 2 bases and J by 1 base, and 13 bases separated the two germline ends. Germline CDR1 is SGHDN and CDR2 is FVKESK. The CDR3 is CASSQRVRSGTDTQYF. The CDR3 DNA follows: TGTGCCAGCAGCCAACGGGTTCGCTCCGGCACAGATACGCAGTATTTT.

This clonotype was counted a few times. This chain connects TRBV5-5 to TRBJ2-7; 12 nucleotides line up with TRBD2. This CDR3 comprises 15 residues. Germline loops: CDR1 SGHKS, CDR2 YYEKEE (reference sequence). V lost 5 bases to trimming and J lost 0 bases; unmatched junction nucleotides: 3. The CDR3 DNA sequence: TGTGCCAGCAGGCGGACTAGCGGGGCCTCCTACGAGCAGTACTTC. As protein: CASRRTSGASYEQYF.

The rearrangement uses TRBV5-6 and TRBJ2-7, with TRBD1 matching 10 bases. V lost 3 bases to trimming and J lost 3 bases; unmatched junction nucleotides: 6. Germline V gene sequence: CDR1 SGHDT, CDR2 YYEEEE. The CDR3 is made up of 15 amino acids. The CDR3 bases are TGTGCCAGCAGCTCCGGACAGGGGGTTCTCTACGAGCAGTACTTC. Translation: CASSSGQGVLYEQYF. The variable domain in full, completed from reference TRBV5-6 and TRBJ2-7, reads DAGVTQSPTHLIKTRGQQVTLRCSPKSGHDTVSWYQQALGQGPQFIFQYYEEEERQRGNFPDRFSGHQFPNYSSELNVNALLLGDSALYLCASSSGQGVLYEQYFGPGTRLTVT.

This clonotype was counted at least ten times. The rearrangement links TRBV6-2 or TRBV6-3 to TRBJ2-7; 11 nucleotides align to TRBD2. With V trimmed by 5 bases and J by 2 bases, 8 bases remained unmatched. This CDR3 comprises 16 residues. Germline loops: CDR1 MNHEY, CDR2 SVGEGT. The CDR3 reads CASSRRTSGPTYEQYF. In nucleotides, the CDR3 is TGTGCCAGCAGTCGCAGGACTAGCGGGCCTACCTACGAGCAGTACTTC.

In this sample, this clonotype turned up a few times. The chain recombines TRBV20-1 with TRBJ2-7; 8 nucleotides agree with TRBD2. The CDR3 sequence is 14 residues long. The J segment lost 3 bases and the V segment lost 6 bases, leaving 10 bases of the junction unmatched. The V gene's germline CDR1 is DFQATT and CDR2 SNEGSKA (reference sequence). CDR3 bases: TGCAGTGCAATAAAGCGGGAGTTTAGCTACGAGCAGTACTTC. It specifies CSAIKREFSYEQYF.